This T cell receptor beta chain stems from a study of human T cells and chemical hapten exposure. Study-wide background: Each week of the approximately 25-week study, patients had diphenylcyclopropenone applied to the scalp. General study findings and limits: TCRs above 1 in 1000 frequency did not change with DPC sensitization.

Time point described: patch test 3, about 24 weeks after DPC sensitization. Treatment described: therapeutic diphenylcyclopropenone sensitization with weekly scalp DPC. Patients had alopecia, were aged 18 to 70, and were not pregnant. Remarks on this clonotype: Its antigen is currently unknown.

Within the library, unique molecular identifiers were attached to each individual cDNA molecule. TCRdb fed the RACE reads into MiXCR, producing one record per CDR3 protein. The data hold 150,000 to 200,000 distinct CDR3 sequences, with 25% to 35% observed a single time. Germline CDR1 and CDR2: GTSNPN and SVGIG (reference sequence). The CDR3 runs to 13 residues. Trimming took 5 bases from V and 8 from J, leaving 16 bases between them. Sequencing used whole blood, obtained in connection with sensitization to the hapten diphenylcyclopropenone (DPC). The chain is built from TRBV30 and TRBJ1-5, with a possible D match to TRBD1 (5 bases). The source is a woman in her late teens or twenties with alopecia areata. Some clones in this sample may be carry-over from other donors' samples. CDR3 protein: CAWSSGRGEPQHF. As DNA, the CDR3 is TGTGCCTGGTCCTCCGGGCGGGGGGAGCCCCAGCATTTT.